This TCR beta chain stems from a study of blood T cell repertoires in COVID-19. The wider study: There were acute and convalescent COVID-19 samples, and they came from the United States, Italy and Spain. T cells, B-cell-depleted T cells, or PBMCs supplied cDNA or gDNA.

This CDR3 contains 18 residues. From germline, CDR1 is SGHTA and CDR2 FQGNSA. The trim removed 7 bases at V and 2 bases at J, leaving 14 bases unmatched. Under the authors' procedure: How many nucleated cells were present was estimated from reference gene primer amplification. The method was immunoSEQ multiplex PCR; TCRdb's version includes in-frame clones alone and lacks a portion of them. The V and J calls and clone size were taken over from that table, and D and trimming were inferred from the DNA. Counted here are roughly 290,000 clones, around nine tenths occurring once; the ten biggest clones make up around 0.8%.

The chain has TRBV7-2 and TRBJ2-5; TRBD2 matches 12 bases. The sequenced sample consisted of peripheral blood. This clonotype was obtained from a man aged 30 to 45 with acute or convalescent COVID-19. The CDR3 loop reads CASTIPPGLAGLQETQYF. Written as DNA, the CDR3 is TGTGCCAGCACCATCCCCCCGGGACTAGCGGGCCTACAAGAGACCCAGTACTTC.